Listed below are T cell receptor beta chains from one sample, sequenced in a study of blood T cell repertoires in COVID-19. Sequencing used immunoSEQ multiplex PCR; TCRdb keeps in-frame clones, though not all of them. The profile shows roughly 360,000 clones, approximately 88% of them singletons. Sequenced input: PBMCs or T cells enriched from blood (not recorded which). These receptors were obtained from a woman aged 25 to 39 with acute COVID-19. Each CDR3 is given with its conserved first and last residue. The order of the fields is clone size, J gene, V gene, CDR3 protein. Size tells how often a clone was seen (once, few, many) or the class of an expanded clone, and some rows leave it out.

>NA|TRBJ2-3|TRBV4-1
CASSLLGTQYF
>NA|TRBJ1-3|TRBV5-1
CASSSTGSNTIYF
>NA|TRBJ1-4|TRBV19
CASSIDSRVTNEKLFF
>NA|TRBJ2-1|TRBV27
CASSLLGTGGYNEQFF
>NA|TRBJ2-4|TRBV6-5
CASIREPAKNIQYF
>NA|TRBJ2-3|TRBV3-1/TRBV3-2
CASSPEWTSGDTQYF
>NA|TRBJ2-2|TRBV5-1
CASSIDGQGLDTGELFF
>NA|TRBJ2-1|TRBV19
CASSIDRGSNEQFF
>once|TRBJ2-7|TRBV6-5
CASSYRGQGPYEQYF
>NA|TRBJ2-2|TRBV7-2
CASSLGLRAPGELFF
>NA|TRBJ2-7|TRBV10-1
CASSDGTGGPYEQYF
>NA|TRBJ1-6|TRBV5-1
CASSLGDRVNSPLHF
>NA|TRBJ1-6|TRBV5-1
CASSHAGLDNSPLHF
>NA|TRBJ1-2|TRBV13
CASSPDRFYGYTF
>NA|TRBJ1-1|TRBV6-5
CASRDRGGTEAFF
>NA|TRBJ2-5|TRBV7-2
CASSHQQGTGETQYF
>NA|TRBJ2-1|TRBV5-1
CASSLTGGGNEQFF
>NA|TRBJ1-1|TRBV6-2/TRBV6-3
CASSYVTGLATEAFF
>NA|TRBJ2-7|TRBV5-1
CASRLTGSYEQYF
>NA|TRBJ2-1|TRBV9
CASKRGLAVHNEQFF
>NA|TRBJ1-2|TRBV10-3
CAISESQGNYGYTF
>NA|TRBJ2-7|TRBV27
CASSPLTPAGPRQYF
>NA|TRBJ2-7|TRBV30
CAWSGDTEEQYF
>NA|TRBJ2-5|TRBV19
CASSELGQSPGETQYF
>NA|TRBJ1-6|TRBV7-2
CASSLVRGVSYNSPLHF
>NA|TRBJ2-3|TRBV5-1
CASSSGTSGGATDTQYF
>NA|TRBJ2-5|TRBV7-9
CASSLEIVRETQYF
>NA|TRBJ2-3|TRBV5-1
CASSPGDRGSDTQYF
>NA|TRBJ1-2|TRBV20-1
CSARASSGYTF
>NA|TRBJ1-2|TRBV19
CASSRDRANYGYTF
>few|TRBJ1-5|TRBV24-1
CATSILDRTHRPQHF
>NA|TRBJ2-7|TRBV18
CASSPLAGGSYEQYF
>once|TRBJ1-1|TRBV2
CASGVRGLNTEAFF
>once|TRBJ2-1|TRBV18
CASSPTGQGMNEQFF
>once|TRBJ1-2|TRBV7-9
CASTSSEEVYGYTF
>NA|TRBJ2-7|TRBV27
CASSIRGGLGEQYF
>NA|TRBJ2-1|TRBV19
CASTLAGDRDEQFF
>NA|TRBJ2-1|TRBV7-2
CASTLSSGGPAEQFF
>NA|TRBJ2-1|TRBV9
CASSVEGGADNEQFF
>NA|TRBJ1-2|TRBV2
CASSGTGATYGYTF
>NA|TRBJ2-1|TRBV5-1
CASSRDRELNNEQFF
>NA|TRBJ1-1|TRBV12-3/TRBV12-4
CASMDRTGYFPFF
>NA|TRBJ2-7|TRBV11-2
CASSLGSYEQYF
>NA|TRBJ1-2|TRBV30
CAWSVGGRVGGYTF
>NA|TRBJ1-2|TRBV24-1
CATSDPGTGIYGYTF
>NA|TRBJ2-7|TRBV3-1/TRBV3-2
CASSHAGTGTYEQYF
>NA|TRBJ2-7|TRBV6-5
CASSYSWDRGLYEQYF
>NA|TRBJ1-1|TRBV19
CASSIRSGQDNTEAFF
>NA|TRBJ2-5|TRBV5-1
CASSLSRQAETQYF
>NA|TRBJ2-1|TRBV2
CASSEGRGMYSEQFF
>NA|TRBJ2-7|TRBV11-2
CASSFPNGGTYEQYF
>once|TRBJ1-3|TRBV5-1
CASSLQGAEGNTIYF
>NA|TRBJ1-2|TRBV30
CALLEAFSLYGYTF
>NA|TRBJ2-7|TRBV18
CASSPPTTGGSYEQYF
>NA|TRBJ1-5|TRBV7-9
CASSPVGGNQPQHF
>NA|TRBJ2-6|TRBV2
CASSGNRVGSGANVLTF
>NA|TRBJ1-1|TRBV20-1
CSASRDSYTEAFF